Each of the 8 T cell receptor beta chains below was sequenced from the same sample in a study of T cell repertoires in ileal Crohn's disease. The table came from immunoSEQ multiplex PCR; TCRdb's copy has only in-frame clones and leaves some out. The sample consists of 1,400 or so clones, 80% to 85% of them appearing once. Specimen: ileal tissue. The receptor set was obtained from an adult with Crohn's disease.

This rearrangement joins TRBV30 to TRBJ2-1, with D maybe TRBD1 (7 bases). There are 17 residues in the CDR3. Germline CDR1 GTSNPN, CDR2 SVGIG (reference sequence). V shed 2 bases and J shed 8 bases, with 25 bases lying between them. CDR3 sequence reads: CAWSPRGQARREDEQFF. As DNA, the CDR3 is TGTGCCTGGAGTCCGAGAGGACAGGCAAGGAGGGAAGATGAGCAGTTCTTC.

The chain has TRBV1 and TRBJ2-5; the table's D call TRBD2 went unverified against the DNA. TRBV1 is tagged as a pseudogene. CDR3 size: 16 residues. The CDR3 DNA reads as TGCACCAGCAGCCAAGCTCGAAGCGGGCCCCAAGAGACCCAGTACTTC. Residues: CTSSQARSGPQETQYF.

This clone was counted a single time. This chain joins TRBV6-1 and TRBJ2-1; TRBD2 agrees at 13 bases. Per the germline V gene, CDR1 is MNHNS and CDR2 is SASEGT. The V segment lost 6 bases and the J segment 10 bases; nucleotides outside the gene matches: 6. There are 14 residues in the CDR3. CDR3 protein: CASRGLAGVGEQFF. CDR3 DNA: TGTGCCAGCAGAGGACTAGCGGGAGTGGGAGAGCAGTTCTTC.

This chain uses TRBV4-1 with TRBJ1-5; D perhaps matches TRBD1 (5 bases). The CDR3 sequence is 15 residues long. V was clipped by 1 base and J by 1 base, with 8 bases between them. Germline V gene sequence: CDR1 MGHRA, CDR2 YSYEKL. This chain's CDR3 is CASSQASGSNQPQHF. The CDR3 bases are TGCGCCAGCAGCCAAGCATCAGGGAGCAATCAGCCCCAGCATTTT.

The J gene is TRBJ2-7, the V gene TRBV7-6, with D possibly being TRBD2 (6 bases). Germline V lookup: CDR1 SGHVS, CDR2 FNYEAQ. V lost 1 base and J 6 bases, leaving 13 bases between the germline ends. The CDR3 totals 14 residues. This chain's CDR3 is CASSLEGGGVEQYF. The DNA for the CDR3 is TGTGCCAGCAGCTTAGAGGGCGGCGGGGTCGAGCAGTACTTC.

DNA of the CDR3: TGCGCCAGCAGCCCGGAAGGGAGGCAGCCCCAGCATTTT. Residues: CASSPEGRQPQHF. This chain uses TRBV5-1 with TRBJ1-5; D is unclear. V was clipped by 4 bases and J by 7 bases, with 12 bases between them. This CDR3 region has 13 residues. In germline, CDR1 is SGHRS, CDR2 YFSETQ.

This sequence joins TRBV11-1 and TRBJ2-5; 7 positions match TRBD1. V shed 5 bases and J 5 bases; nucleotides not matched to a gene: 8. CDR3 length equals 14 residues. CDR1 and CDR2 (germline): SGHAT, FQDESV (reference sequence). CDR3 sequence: CASSVLTGMETQYF. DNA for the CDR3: TGTGCCAGCAGCGTCTTGACAGGGATGGAGACCCAGTACTTC.

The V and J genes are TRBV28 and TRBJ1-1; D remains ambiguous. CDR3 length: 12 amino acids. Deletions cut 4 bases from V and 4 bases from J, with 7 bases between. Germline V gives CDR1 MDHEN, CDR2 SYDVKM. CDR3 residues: CASSSPITEAFF. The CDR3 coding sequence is TGTGCCAGCAGTTCCCCTATCACTGAAGCTTTCTTT.